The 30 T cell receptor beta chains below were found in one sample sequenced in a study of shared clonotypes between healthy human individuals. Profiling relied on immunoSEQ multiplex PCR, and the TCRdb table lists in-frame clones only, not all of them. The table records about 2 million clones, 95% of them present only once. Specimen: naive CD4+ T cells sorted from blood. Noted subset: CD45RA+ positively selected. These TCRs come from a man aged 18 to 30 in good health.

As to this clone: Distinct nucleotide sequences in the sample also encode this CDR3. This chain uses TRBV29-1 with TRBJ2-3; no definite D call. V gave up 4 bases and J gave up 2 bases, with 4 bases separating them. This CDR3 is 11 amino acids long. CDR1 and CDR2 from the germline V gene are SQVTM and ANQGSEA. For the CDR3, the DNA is TGCAGCGTTGGTCACACAGATACGCAGTATTTT. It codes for CSVGHTDTQYF.

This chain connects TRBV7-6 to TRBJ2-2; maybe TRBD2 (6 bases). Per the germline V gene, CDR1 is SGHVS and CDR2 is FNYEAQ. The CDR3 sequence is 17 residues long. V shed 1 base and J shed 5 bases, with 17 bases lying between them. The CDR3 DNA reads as TGTGCCAGCAGCTTAGTACTCGGCAGTGGAGGGACCGGGGAGCTGTTTTTT. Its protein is CASSLVLGSGGTGELFF.

CDR3 sequence reads: CASSLFAGNTEAFF. CDR3 bases: TGCGCCAGCAGCTTGTTTGCAGGGAACACTGAAGCTTTCTTT. The V gene is TRBV5-1, the J gene TRBJ1-1, with D uncertain. This CDR3 has 14 residues. V gave up 1 base and J gave up 1 base, with 8 bases separating them. Germline CDR1 is SGHRS and CDR2 is YFSETQ. The whole variable domain, filled in from reference TRBV5-1 and TRBJ1-1, reads KAGVTQTPRYLIKTRGQQVTLSCSPISGHRSVSWYQQTPGQGLQFLFEYFSETQRNKGNFPGRFSGRQFSNSRSEMNVSTLELGDSALYLCASSLFAGNTEAFFGQGTRLTVV.

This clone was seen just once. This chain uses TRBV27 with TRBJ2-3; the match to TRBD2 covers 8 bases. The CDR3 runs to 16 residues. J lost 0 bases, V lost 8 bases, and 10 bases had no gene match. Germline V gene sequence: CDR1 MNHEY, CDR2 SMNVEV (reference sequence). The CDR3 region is CASRGGTRSSTDTQYF. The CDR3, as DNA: TGTGCCAGCCGCGGGGGGACCCGATCTAGCACAGATACGCAGTATTTT.

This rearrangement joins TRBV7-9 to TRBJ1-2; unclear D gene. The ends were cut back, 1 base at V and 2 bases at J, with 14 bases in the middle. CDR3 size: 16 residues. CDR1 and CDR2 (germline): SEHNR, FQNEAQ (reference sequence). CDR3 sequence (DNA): TGTGCCAGCAGCTTAGATCCCTCCCTCGGGAACTATGGCTACACCTTC. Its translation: CASSLDPSLGNYGYTF.

The CDR3 spells CASSDPQGVAYEQYF. The CDR3 DNA reads TGTGCCAGCAGTGATCCGCAGGGCGTCGCCTACGAGCAGTACTTC. This sequence joins TRBV6-1 and TRBJ2-7; D is possibly TRBD1 (5 bases). Trimming took off 3 bases at V and 2 bases at J, with 14 bases between the two ends. Germline loops: CDR1 MNHNS, CDR2 SASEGT. This CDR3 contains 15 residues.

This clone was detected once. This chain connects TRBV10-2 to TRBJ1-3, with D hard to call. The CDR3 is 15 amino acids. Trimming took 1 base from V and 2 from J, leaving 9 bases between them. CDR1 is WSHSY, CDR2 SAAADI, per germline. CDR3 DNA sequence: TGCGCCAGCAGTGAGTTCGTGGCAGCTGGAAACACCATATATTTT. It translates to CASSEFVAAGNTIYF.

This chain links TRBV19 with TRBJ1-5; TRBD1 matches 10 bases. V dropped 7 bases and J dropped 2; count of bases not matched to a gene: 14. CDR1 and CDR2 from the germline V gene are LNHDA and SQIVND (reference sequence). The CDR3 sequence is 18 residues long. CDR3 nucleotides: TGTGCCAGTACCCCGACAGGGGGCGTCGTATTTGGCAATCAGCCCCAGCATTTT. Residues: CASTPTGGVVFGNQPQHF.

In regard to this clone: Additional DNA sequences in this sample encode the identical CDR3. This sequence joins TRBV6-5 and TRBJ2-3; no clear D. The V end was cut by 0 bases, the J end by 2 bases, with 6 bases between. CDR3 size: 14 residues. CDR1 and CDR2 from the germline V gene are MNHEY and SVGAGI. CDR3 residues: CASSYSATTDTQYF. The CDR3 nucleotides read TGTGCCAGCAGTTACTCGGCAACCACAGATACGCAGTATTTT.

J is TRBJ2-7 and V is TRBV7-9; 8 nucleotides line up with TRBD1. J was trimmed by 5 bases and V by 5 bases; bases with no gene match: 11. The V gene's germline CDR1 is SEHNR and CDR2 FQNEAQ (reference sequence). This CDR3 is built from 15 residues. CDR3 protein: CASSPRWDRSHEQYF. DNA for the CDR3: TGTGCCAGCAGCCCCCGGTGGGACAGGTCCCACGAGCAGTACTTC. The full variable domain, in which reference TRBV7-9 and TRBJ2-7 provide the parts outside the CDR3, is DTGVSQNPRHKITKRGQNVTFRCDPISEHNRLYWYRQTLGQGPEFLTYFQNEAQLEKSRLLSDRFSAERPKGSFSTLEIQRTEQGDSAMYLCASSPRWDRSHEQYFGPGTRLTVT.

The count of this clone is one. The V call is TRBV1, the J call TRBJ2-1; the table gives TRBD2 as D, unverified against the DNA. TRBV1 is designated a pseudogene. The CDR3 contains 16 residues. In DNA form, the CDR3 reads TGCACCAGCAGCCAAGCTAGCGGGAGAGACAACAATGAGCAGTTCTTC. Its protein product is CTSSQASGRDNNEQFF.

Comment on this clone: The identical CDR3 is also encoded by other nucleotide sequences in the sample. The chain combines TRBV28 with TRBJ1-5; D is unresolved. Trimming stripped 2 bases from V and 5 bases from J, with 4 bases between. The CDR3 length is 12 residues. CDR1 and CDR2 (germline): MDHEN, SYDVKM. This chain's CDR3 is CASSLLDQPQHF. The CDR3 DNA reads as TGTGCCAGCAGTTTACTCGATCAGCCCCAGCATTTT.

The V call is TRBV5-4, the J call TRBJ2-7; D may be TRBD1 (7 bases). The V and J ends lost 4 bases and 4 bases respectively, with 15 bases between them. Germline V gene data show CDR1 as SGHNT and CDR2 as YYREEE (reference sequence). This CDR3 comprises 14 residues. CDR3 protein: CASSLSTGRYEQYF. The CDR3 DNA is TGTGCCAGCAGCCTTTCGACAGGGAGGTACGAGCAGTACTTC.

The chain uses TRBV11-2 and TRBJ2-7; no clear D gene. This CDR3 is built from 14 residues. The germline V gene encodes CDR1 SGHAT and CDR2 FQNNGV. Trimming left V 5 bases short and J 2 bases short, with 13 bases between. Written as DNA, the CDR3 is TGTGCCAGCAGCGGATTGACGGTAACCTACGAGCAGTACTTC. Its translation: CASSGLTVTYEQYF.

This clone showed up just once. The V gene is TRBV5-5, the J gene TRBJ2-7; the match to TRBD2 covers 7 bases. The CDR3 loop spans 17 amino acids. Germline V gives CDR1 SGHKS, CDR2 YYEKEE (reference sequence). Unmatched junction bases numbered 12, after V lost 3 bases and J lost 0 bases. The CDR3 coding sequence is TGTGCCAGCAGCTCACTAGATGGGAGGGCGAGCTCCTACGAGCAGTACTTC. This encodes CASSSLDGRASSYEQYF.

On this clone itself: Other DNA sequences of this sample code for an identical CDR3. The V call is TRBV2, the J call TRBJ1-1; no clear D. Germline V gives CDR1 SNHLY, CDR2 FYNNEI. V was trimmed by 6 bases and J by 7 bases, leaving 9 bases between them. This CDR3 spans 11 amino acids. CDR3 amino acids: CASSVGSEAFF. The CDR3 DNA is TGTGCCAGCAGCGTAGGGAGTGAAGCTTTCTTT.

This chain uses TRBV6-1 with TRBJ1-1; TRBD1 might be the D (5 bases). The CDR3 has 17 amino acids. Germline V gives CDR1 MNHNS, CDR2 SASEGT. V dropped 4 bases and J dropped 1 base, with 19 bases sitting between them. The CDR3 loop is CASSANPGLLQNTEAFF. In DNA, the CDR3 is TGTGCCAGCAGTGCAAACCCGGGACTCCTGCAGAACACTGAAGCTTTCTTT.

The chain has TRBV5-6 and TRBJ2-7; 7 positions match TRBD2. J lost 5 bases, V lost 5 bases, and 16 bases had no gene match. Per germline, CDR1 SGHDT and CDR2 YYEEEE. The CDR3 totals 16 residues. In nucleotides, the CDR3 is TGTGCCAGCAGTGAAAGCGGGACCATGGTAGCCCACGAGCAGTACTTC. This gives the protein CASSESGTMVAHEQYF.

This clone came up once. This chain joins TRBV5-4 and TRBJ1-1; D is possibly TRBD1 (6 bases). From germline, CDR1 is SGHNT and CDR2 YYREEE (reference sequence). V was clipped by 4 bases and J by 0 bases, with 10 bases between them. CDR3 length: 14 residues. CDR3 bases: TGTGCCAGCAGCAAAGACAGGATGAACACTGAAGCTTTCTTT. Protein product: CASSKDRMNTEAFF.

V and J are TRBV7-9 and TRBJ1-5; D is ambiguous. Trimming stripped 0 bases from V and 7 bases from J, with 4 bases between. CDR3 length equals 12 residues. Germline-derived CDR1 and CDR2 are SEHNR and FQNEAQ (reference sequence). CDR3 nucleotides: TGTGCCAGCAGCTTAGCCGAGCAGCCCCAGCATTTT. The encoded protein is CASSLAEQPQHF.

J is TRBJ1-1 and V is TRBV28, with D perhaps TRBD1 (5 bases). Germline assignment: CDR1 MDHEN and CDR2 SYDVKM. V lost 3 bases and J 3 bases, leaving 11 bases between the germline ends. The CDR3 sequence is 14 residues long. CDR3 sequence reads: CASSLTVGYTEAFF. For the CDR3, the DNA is TGTGCCAGCAGTTTGACAGTCGGGTACACTGAAGCTTTCTTT.

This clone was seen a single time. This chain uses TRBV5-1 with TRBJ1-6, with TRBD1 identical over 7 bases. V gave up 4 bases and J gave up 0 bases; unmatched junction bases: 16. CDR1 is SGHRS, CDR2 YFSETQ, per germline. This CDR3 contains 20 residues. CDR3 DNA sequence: TGCGCCAGCAGCCCCCTACTACTGACAGGGTCGAGCTCCTATAATTCACCCCTCCACTTT. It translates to CASSPLLLTGSSSYNSPLHF.

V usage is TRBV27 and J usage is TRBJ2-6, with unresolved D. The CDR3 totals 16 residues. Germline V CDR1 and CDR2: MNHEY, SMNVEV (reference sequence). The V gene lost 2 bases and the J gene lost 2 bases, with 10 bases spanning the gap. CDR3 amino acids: CASSLLARTGANVLTF. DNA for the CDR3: TGTGCCAGCAGTTTACTTGCGAGAACTGGGGCCAACGTCCTGACTTTC.

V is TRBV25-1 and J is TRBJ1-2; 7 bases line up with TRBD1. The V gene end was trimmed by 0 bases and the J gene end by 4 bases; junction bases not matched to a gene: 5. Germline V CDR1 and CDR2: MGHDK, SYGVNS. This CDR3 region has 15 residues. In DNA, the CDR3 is TGTGCCAGCAGTGAATACTGGGCAGGGGGCTATGGCTACACCTTC. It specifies CASSEYWAGGYGYTF.

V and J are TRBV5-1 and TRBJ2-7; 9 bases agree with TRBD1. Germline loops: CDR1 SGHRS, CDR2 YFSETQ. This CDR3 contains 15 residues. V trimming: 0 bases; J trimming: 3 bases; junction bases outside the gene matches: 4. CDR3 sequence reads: CASSLAVTGGYEQYF. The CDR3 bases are TGCGCCAGCAGCTTGGCCGTGACAGGGGGCTACGAGCAGTACTTC.

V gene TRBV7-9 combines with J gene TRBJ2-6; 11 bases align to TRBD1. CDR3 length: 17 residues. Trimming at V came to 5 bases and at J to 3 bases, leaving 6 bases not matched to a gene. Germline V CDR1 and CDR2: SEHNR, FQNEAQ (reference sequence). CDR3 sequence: CASSPGQGADGANVLTF. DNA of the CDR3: TGTGCCAGCAGCCCTGGACAGGGGGCGGATGGGGCCAACGTCCTGACTTTC. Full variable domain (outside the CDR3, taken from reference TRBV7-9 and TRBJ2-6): DTGVSQNPRHKITKRGQNVTFRCDPISEHNRLYWYRQTLGQGPEFLTYFQNEAQLEKSRLLSDRFSAERPKGSFSTLEIQRTEQGDSAMYLCASSPGQGADGANVLTFGAGSRLTVL.

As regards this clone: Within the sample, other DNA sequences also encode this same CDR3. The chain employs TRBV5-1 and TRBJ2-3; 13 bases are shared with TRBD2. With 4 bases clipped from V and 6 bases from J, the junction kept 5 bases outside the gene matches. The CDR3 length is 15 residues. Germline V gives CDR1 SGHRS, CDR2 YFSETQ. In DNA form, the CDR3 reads TGCGCCAGCAGCCCGGGACTAGCGGGAATTGATACGCAGTATTTT. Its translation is CASSPGLAGIDTQYF.

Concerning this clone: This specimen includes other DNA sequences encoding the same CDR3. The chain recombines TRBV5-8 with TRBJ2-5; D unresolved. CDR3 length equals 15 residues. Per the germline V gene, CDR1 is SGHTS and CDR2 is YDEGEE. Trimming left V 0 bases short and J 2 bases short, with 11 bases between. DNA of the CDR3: TGTGCCAGCAGCTTGGGTTTAGCAGAACAAGAGACCCAGTACTTC. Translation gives CASSLGLAEQETQYF.

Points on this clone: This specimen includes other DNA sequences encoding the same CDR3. The CDR3 DNA follows: TGTGCCAGCAGTTACACTAATTCACCCCTCCACTTT. It yields the protein CASSYTNSPLHF. V usage is TRBV6-5 and J usage is TRBJ1-6; D gene uncertain. Per germline, CDR1 MNHEY and CDR2 SVGAGI. The CDR3 runs 12 residues. With 2 bases removed from V and 6 bases from J, the gap between germline ends came to 2 bases.

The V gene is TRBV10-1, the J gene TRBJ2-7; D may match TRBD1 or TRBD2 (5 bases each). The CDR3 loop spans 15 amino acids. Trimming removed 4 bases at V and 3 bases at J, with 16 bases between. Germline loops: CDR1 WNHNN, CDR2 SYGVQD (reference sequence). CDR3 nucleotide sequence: TGCGCCAGCAGTGGGGCCGGGACCGAAGGCTACGAGCAGTACTTC. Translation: CASSGAGTEGYEQYF.